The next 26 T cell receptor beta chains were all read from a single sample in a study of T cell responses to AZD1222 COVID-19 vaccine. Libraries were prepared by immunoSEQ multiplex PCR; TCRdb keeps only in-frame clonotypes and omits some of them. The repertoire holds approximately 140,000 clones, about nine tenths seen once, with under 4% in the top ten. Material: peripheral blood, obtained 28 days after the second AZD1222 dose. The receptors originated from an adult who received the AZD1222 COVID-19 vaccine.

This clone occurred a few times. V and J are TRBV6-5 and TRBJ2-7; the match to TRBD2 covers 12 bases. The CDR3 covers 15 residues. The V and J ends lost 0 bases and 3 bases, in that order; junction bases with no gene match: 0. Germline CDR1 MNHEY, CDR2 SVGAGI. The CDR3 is CASSYSTSGSYEQYF. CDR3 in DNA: TGTGCCAGCAGTTACTCGACTAGCGGGAGCTACGAGCAGTACTTC.

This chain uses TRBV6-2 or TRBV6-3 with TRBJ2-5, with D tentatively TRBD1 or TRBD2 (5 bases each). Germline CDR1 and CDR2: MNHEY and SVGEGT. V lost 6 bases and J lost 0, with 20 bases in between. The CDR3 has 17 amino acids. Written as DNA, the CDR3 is TGTGCCAGCAGCTCGGGACCGCTGCCTTATAACCAAGAGACCCAGTACTTC. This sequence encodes CASSSGPLPYNQETQYF.

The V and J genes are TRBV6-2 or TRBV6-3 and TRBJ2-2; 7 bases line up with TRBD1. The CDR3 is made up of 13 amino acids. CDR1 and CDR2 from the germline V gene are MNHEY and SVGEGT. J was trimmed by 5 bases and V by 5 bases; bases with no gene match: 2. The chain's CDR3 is CASSRDSTGELFF. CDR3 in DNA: TGTGCCAGCAGTCGGGACAGTACCGGGGAGCTGTTTTTT.

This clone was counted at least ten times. The CDR3 loop is CSVARDYEQYF. CDR3 bases: TGCAGCGTTGCAAGGGACTACGAGCAGTACTTC. This chain uses TRBV29-1 with TRBJ2-7; D gene ambiguous. The CDR3 contains 11 residues. Trimming left V 4 bases short and J 3 bases short, with 7 bases between. CDR1 and CDR2 from the germline V gene are SQVTM and ANQGSEA.

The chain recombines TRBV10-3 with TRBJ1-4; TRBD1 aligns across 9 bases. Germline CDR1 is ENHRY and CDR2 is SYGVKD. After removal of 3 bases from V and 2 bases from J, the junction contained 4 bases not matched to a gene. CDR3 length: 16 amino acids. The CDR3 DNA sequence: TGTGCCATCAGTGAACAGGGGGCTGGTACTAATGAAAAACTGTTTTTT. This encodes CAISEQGAGTNEKLFF.

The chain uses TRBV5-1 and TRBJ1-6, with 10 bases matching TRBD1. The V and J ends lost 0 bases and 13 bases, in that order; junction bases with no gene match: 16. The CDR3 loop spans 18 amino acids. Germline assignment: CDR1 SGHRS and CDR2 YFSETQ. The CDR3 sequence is CASSLVATGTGAALPLHF. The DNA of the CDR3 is TGCGCCAGCAGCTTGGTCGCCACCGGGACAGGGGCTGCCCTCCCCCTCCACTTT.

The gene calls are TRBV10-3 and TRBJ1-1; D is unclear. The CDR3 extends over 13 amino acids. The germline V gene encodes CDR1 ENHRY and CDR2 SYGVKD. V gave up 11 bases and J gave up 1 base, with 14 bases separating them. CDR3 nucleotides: TGTGCCTCGGCAGGCCAGACGAACACTGAAGCTTTCTTT. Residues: CASAGQTNTEAFF.

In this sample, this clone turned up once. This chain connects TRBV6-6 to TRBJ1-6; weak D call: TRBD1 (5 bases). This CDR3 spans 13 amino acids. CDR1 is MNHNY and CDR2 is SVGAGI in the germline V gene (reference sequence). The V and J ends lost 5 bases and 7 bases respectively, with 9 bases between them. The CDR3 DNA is TGTGCCAGCAGTCCTGACAGAAATTCACCCCTCCACTTT. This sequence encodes CASSPDRNSPLHF.

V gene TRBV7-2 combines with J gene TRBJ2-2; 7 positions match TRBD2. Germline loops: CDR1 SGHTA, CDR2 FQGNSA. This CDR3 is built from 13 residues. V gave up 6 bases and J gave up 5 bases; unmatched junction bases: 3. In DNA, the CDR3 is TGTGCCAGCAGATGGGAGGGGACCGGGGAGCTGTTTTTT. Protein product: CASRWEGTGELFF.

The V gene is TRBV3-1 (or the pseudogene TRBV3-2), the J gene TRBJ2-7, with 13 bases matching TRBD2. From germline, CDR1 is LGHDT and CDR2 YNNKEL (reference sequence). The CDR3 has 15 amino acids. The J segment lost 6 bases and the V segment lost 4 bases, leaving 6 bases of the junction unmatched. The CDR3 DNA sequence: TGTGCCAGCAGCCCTCGACTAGCGGGAGGTGGCGAGCAGTACTTC. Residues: CASSPRLAGGGEQYF.

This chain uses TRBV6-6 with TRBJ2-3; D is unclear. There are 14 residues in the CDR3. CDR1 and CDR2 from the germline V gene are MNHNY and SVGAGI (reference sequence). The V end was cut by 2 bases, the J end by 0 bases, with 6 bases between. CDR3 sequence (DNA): TGTGCCAGCAGTTACGGGGATAGCACAGATACGCAGTATTTT. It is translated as CASSYGDSTDTQYF.

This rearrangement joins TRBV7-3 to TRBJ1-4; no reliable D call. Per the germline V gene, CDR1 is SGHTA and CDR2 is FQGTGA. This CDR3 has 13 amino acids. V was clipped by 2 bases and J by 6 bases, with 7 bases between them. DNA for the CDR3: TGTGCCAGCAGCTTATCCCGGGATGAAAAACTGTTTTTT. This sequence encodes CASSLSRDEKLFF.

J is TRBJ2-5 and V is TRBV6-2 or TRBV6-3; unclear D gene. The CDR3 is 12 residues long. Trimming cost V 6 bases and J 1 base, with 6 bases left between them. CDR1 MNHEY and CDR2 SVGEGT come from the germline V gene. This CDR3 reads CASSPTQETQYF. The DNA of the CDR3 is TGTGCCAGCAGCCCGACCCAAGAGACCCAGTACTTC.

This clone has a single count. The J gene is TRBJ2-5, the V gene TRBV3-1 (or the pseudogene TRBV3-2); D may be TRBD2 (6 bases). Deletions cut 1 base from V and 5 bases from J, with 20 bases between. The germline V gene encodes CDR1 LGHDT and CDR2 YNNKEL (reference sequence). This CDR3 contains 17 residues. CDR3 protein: CASSQGALSGGGETQYF. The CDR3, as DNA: TGTGCCAGCAGCCAAGGCGCCCTTAGCGGTGGGGGGGAGACCCAGTACTTC.

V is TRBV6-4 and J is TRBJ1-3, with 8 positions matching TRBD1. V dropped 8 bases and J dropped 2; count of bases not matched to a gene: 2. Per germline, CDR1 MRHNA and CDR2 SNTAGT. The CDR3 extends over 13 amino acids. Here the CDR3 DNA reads TGTGCCAGCCCACAGGGGGCTGGAAACACCATATATTTT. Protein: CASPQGAGNTIYF.

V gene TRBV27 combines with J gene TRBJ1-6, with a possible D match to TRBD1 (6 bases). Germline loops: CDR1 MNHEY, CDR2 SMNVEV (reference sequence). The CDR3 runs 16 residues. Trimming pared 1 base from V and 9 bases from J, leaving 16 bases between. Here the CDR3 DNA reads TGTGCCAGCAGTTTATACTCTACAGGGTCGGGTTCACCCCTCCACTTT. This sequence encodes CASSLYSTGSGSPLHF.

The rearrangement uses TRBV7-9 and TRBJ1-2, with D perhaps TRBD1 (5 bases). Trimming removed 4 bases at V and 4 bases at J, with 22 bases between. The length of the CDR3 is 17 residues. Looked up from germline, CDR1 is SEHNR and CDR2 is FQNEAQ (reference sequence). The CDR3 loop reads CASSSHRTRPGGYGYTF. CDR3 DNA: TGTGCCAGCAGCTCACACCGGACTCGTCCGGGGGGCTATGGCTACACCTTC.

The CDR3 protein is CASSLGWADDNEQFF. The CDR3 DNA sequence: TGTGCCAGCAGCCTCGGATGGGCGGATGACAATGAGCAGTTCTTC. The V and J genes are TRBV7-9 and TRBJ2-1; D remains ambiguous. The CDR3 runs 15 residues. Trimming removed 5 bases at V and 5 bases at J, with 16 bases between. Per germline, CDR1 SEHNR and CDR2 FQNEAQ (reference sequence).

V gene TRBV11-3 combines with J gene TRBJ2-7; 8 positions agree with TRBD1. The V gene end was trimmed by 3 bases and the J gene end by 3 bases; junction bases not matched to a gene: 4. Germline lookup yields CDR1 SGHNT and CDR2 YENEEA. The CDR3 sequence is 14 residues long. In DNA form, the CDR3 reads TGTGCCAGCAGCTTGGGACAGGCAGGCTACGAGCAGTACTTC. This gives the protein CASSLGQAGYEQYF.

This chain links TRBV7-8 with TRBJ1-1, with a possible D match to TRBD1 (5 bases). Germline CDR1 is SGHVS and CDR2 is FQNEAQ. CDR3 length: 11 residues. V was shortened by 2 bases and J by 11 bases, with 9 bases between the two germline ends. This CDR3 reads CASSLRGRAFF. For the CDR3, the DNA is TGTGCCAGCAGCTTAAGGGGCCGGGCTTTCTTT.

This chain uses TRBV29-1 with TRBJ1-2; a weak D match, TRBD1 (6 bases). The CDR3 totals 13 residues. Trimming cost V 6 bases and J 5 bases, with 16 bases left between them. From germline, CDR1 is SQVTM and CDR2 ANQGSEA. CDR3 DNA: TGCAGCGTCCGTGTAACAGGGAAATATGGCTACACCTTC. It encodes CSVRVTGKYGYTF.

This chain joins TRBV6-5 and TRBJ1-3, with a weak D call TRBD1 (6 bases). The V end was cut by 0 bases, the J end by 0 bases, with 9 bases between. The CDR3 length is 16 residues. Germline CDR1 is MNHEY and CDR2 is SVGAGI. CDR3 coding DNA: TGTGCCAGCAGTTACTCGCAGGGGATCTCTGGAAACACCATATATTTT. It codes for CASSYSQGISGNTIYF.

CDR3 DNA sequence: TGTGCCATCAGCCCCCGTTCGTTACAGCCCCAGCATTTT. Amino acids: CAISPRSLQPQHF. The genes are TRBV10-3 and TRBJ1-5, with D unclear. Germline CDR1 and CDR2: ENHRY and SYGVKD. The CDR3 contains 13 residues. The ends were cut back, 6 bases at V and 7 bases at J, with 13 bases in the middle.

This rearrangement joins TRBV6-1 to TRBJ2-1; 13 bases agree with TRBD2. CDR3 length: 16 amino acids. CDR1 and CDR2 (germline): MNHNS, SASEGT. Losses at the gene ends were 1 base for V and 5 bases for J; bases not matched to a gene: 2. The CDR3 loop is CASSEGLAGGNNEQFF. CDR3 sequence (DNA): TGTGCCAGCAGTGAAGGACTAGCGGGGGGTAACAATGAGCAGTTCTTC.

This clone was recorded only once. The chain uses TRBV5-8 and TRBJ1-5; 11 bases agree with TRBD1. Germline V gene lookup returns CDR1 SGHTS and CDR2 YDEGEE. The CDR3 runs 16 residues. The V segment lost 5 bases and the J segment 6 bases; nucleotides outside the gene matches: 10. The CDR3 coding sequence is TGTGCCAGCAGTAGAAGAGGACAGGGGGCCGCTCAGCCCCAGCATTTT. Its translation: CASSRRGQGAAQPQHF.

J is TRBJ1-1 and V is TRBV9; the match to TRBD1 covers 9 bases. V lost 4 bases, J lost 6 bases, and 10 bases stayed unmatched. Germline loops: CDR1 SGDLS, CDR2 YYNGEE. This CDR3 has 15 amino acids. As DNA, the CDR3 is TGTGCCAGCAGCCGTATTACAGGGGGCATGGCTGAAGCTTTCTTT. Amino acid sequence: CASSRITGGMAEAFF.